This T cell receptor (beta chain) came from a study of blood T cell repertoires in COVID-19. The CDR3 totals 13 residues. Trimming left V 6 bases short and J 8 bases short, with 14 bases between. In the source study's methods: Amplified reference gene primers provided the basis for estimating nucleated cell counts. Assay: immunoSEQ multiplex PCR; the TCRdb copy retains only in-frame clones and omits some. V, J and clone size are those of that table, while D and trimming were read from the DNA. The table includes around 420,000 clones, 88% detected once. The chain recombines TRBV12-3 or TRBV12-4 with TRBJ2-1, with D unresolved. The sequencing sample was made of PBMCs or T cells enriched from blood (not recorded which). The sequence came from a woman in her forties with acute COVID-19. CDR3 loop: CASSRSLPDEQFF. The CDR3, as DNA: TGTGCCAGCAGCCGGTCCTTGCCCGATGAGCAGTTCTTC.